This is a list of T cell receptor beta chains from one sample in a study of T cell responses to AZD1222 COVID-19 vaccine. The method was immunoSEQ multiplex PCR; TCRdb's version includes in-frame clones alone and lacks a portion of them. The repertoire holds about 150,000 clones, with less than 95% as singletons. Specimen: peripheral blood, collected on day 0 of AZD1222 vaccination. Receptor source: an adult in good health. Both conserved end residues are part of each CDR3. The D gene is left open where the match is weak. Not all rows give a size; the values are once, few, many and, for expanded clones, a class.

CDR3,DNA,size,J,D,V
CASSQEGARNGELFF,TGCGCCAGCAGCCAAGAGGGGGCCCGAAACGGGGAGCTGTTTTTT,NA,TRBJ2-2,NA,TRBV4-3
CASSLDRAPETQYF,TGCGCCAGCAGCCTGGACAGGGCCCCAGAGACCCAGTACTTC,NA,TRBJ2-5,TRBD1,TRBV10-1
CATSDPDGIYGYTF,TGTGCCACCAGTGATCCGGACGGCATCTATGGCTACACCTTC,NA,TRBJ1-2,NA,TRBV24-1
CSASSPGLAVEIPDTQYF,TGCAGTGCTAGTAGCCCGGGACTAGCGGTAGAAATTCCAGATACGCAGTATTTT,NA,TRBJ2-3,TRBD2,TRBV20-1
CASTLTGEGIGNGYTF,TGCGCCAGCACTTTGACAGGGGAAGGCATAGGCAATGGCTACACCTTC,NA,TRBJ1-2,TRBD1,TRBV5-1
CASSYSGGRETQYF,TGTGCCAGCAGTTACTCAGGGGGTCGGGAGACCCAGTACTTC,NA,TRBJ2-5,NA,TRBV6-2/TRBV6-3
CASSLSDGETQYF,TGTGCCAGCAGCTTATCGGATGGGGAGACCCAGTACTTC,NA,TRBJ2-5,NA,TRBV7-9
CASSPKPRSHYYNSPLHF,TGCGCCAGCAGCCCAAAACCGAGGAGCCATTACTATAATTCACCCCTCCACTTT,NA,TRBJ1-6,NA,TRBV23-1
CASLQEPDGQFF,TGTGCCAGCCTACAAGAACCGGATGGGCAGTTCTTC,NA,TRBJ2-1,NA,TRBV6-5
CASSYAGESTGKLFF,TGTGCCAGCAGTTATGCGGGGGAGAGTACGGGAAAACTGTTTTTT,once,TRBJ1-4,NA,TRBV6-2/TRBV6-3
CASSLAGGLREKLFF,TGTGCCAGCAGCTTGGCAGGGGGTCTACGAGAAAAACTGTTTTTT,NA,TRBJ1-4,TRBD1,TRBV5-8
CASSKARLAGGLEQFF,TGTGCCAGCAGCAAAGCTCGGTTAGCGGGGGGGCTTGAGCAGTTCTTC,NA,TRBJ2-1,NA,TRBV21-1
CASSQAGTRDGYTF,TGCGCCAGCAGCCAAGCCGGGACGAGGGATGGCTACACCTTC,NA,TRBJ1-2,NA,TRBV4-1
CASSPDRVTNGYTF,TGTGCCAGCTCACCGGACAGGGTGACTAATGGCTACACCTTC,NA,TRBJ1-2,TRBD1,TRBV18
CAISGSGGADTQYF,TGTGCCATCAGTGGGAGCGGGGGGGCAGATACGCAGTATTTT,NA,TRBJ2-3,TRBD2,TRBV10-3
CASIGVAEAFF,TGTGCCAGCATCGGGGTTGCTGAAGCTTTCTTT,NA,TRBJ1-1,NA,TRBV7-9
CASSDGHLNTEAFF,TGTGCCAGCAGTGATGGGCACCTGAACACTGAAGCTTTCTTT,once,TRBJ1-1,NA,TRBV2
CASSQDRDGTEAFF,TGCGCCAGCAGCCAAGATAGGGATGGCACTGAAGCTTTCTTT,NA,TRBJ1-1,NA,TRBV4-3